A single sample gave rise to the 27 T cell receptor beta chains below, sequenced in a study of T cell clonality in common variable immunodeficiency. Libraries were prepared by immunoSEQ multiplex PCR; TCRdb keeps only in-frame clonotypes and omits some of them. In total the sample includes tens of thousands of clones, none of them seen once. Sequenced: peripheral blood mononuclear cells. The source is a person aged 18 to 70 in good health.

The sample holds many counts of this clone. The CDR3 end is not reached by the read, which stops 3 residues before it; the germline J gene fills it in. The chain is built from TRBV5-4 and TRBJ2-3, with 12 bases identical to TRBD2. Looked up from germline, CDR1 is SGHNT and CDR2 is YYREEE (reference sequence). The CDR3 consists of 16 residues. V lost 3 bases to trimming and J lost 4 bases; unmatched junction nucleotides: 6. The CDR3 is CASSSRLAGVSDTQYF. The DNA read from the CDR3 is TGTGCCAGCAGCTCGCGACTAGCGGGAGTATCAGATACG. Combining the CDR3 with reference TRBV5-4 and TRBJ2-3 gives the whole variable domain ETGVTQSPTHLIKTRGQQVTLRCSSQSGHNTVSWYQQALGQGPQFIFQYYREEENGRGNFPPRFSGLQFPNYSSELNVNALELDDSALYLCASSSRLAGVSDTQYFGPGTRLTVL.

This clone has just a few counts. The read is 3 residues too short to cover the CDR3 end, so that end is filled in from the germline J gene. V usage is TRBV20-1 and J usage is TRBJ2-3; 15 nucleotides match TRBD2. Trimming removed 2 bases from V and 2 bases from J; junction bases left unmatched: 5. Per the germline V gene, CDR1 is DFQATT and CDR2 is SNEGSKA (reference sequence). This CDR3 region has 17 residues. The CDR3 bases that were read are TGCAGTGCTAGAAGGACTAGCGGGGGGGTGTTCACAGATACG. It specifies CSARRTSGGVFTDT. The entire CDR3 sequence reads CSARRTSGGVFTDTQYF.

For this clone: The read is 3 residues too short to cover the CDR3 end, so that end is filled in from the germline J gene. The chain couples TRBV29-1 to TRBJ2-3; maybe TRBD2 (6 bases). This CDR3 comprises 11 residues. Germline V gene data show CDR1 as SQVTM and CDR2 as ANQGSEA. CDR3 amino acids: CSLPWGETQYF. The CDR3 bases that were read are TGCAGCCTTCCTTGGGGGGAGACG.

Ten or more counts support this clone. CDR3 DNA (partial): TGCAGCGCCCCAGCGGGGGGACTGAGCACAGATACG. The encoded protein is CSAPAGGLSTDT. The entire CDR3 reads CSAPAGGLSTDTQYF. The V gene is TRBV20-1, the J gene TRBJ2-3, with 9 bases that match TRBD2. The CDR3 end lies 3 residues beyond the end of the read and is filled in from the germline J gene. This CDR3 is built from 15 residues. CDR1 and CDR2 (germline): DFQATT, SNEGSKA (reference sequence).

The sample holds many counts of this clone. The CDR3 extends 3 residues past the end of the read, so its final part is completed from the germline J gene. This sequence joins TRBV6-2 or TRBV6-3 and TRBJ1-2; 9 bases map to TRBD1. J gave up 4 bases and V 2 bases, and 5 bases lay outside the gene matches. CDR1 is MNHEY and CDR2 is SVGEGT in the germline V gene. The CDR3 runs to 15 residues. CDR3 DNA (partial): TGTGCCAGCAGTTACCGGGGACAGGGTGCCTATGGC. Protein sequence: CASSYRGQGAYG. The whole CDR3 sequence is CASSYRGQGAYGYTF.

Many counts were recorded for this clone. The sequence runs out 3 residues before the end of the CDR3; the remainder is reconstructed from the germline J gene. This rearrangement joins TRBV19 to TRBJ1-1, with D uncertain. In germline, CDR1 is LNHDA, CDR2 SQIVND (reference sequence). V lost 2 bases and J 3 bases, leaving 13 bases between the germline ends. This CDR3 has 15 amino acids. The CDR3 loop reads CASSITDSLDTEAFF. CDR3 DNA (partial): TGTGCCAGTAGTATAACTGACTCACTGGACACTGAA.

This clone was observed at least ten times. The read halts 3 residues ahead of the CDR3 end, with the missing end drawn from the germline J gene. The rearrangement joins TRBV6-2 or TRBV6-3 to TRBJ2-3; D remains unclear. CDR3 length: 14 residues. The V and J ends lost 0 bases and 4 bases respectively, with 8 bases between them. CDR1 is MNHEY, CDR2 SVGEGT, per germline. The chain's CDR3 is CASSYSSQADTQYF. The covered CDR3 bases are TGTGCCAGCAGTTACTCGAGCCAAGCAGATACG.

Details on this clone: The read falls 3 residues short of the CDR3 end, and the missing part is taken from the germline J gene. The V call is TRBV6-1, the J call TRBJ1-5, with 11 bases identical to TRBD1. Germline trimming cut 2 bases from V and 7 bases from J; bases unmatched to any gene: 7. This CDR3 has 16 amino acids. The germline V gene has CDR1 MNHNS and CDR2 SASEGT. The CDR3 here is CASSEWGQGVGQPQHF. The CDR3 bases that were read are TGTGCCAGCAGTGAATGGGGACAGGGGGTAGGGCAGCCC.

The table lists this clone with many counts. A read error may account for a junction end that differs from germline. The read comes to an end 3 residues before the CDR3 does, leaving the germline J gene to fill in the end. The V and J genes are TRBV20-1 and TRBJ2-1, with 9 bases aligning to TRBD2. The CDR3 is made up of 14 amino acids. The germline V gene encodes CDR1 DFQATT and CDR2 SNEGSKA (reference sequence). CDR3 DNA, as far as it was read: TGCAGTGCGAGAGCGGGGGGATTCTACAATGAG. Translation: CSARAGGFYNE. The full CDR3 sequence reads CSARAGGFYNEQFF.

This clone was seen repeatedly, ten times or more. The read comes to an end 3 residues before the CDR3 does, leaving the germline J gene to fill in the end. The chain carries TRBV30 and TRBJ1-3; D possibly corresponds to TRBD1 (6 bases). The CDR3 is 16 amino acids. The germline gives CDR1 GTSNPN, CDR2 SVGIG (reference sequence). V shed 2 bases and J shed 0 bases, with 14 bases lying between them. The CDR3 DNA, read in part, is TGTGCCTGGAGTTTACCAGGGGTGATCTCTGGAAACACC. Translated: CAWSLPGVISGNT. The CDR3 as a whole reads CAWSLPGVISGNTIYF.

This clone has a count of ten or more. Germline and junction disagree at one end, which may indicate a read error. The CDR3 spells CASSQDFLGQGAGELFF. The CDR3 bases that were read are TGCGCCAGCAGCCAAGACTTTCTGGGACAGGGGGCCGGGGAG. The rearrangement uses TRBV4-2 and TRBJ2-2; 11 bases match TRBD1. The CDR3 end is not reached by the read, which stops 3 residues before it; the germline J gene fills it in. The length of the CDR3 is 17 residues. Germline values: CDR1 LGHNA, CDR2 YNFKEQ.

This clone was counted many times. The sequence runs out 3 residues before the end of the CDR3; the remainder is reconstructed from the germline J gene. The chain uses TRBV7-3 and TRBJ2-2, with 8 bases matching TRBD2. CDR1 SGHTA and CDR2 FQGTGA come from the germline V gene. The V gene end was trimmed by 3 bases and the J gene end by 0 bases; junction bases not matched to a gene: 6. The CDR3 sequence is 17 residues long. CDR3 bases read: TGTGCCAGCAGCTTCGTAGCGGGAAACGCGAACACCGGGGAG. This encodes CASSFVAGNANTGE. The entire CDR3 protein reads CASSFVAGNANTGELFF.

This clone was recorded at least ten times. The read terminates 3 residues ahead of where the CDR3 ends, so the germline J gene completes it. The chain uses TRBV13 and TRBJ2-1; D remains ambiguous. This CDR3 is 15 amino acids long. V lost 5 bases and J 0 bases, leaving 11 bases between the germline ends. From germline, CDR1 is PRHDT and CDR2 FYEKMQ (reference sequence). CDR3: CASSLAKSSYNEQFF. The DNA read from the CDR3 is TGTGCCAGCAGCCTCGCGAAGAGCTCCTACAATGAG.

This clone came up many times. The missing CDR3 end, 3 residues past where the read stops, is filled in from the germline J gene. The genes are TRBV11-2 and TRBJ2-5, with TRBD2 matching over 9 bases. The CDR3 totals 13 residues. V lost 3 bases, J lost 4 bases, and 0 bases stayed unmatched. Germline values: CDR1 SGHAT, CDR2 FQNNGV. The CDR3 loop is CASSFSGGETQYF. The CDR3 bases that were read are TGTGCCAGCAGCTTTAGCGGGGGAGAGACC.

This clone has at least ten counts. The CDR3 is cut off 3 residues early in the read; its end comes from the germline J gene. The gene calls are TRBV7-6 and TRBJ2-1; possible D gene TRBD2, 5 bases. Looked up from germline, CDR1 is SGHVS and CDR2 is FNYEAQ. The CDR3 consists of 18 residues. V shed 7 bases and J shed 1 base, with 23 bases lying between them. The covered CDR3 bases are TGTGCCAGCACCCTCCCGCGGACCGGACGGGGTTCCTACAATGAG. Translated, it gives CASTLPRTGRGSYNE. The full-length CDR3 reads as CASTLPRTGRGSYNEQFF.

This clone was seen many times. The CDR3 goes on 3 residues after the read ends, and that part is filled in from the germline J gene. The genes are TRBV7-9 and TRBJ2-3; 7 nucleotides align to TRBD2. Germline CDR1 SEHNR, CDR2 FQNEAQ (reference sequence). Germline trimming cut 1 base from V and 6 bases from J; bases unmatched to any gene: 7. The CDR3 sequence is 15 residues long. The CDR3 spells CASSLVIGGGDTQYF. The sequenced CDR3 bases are TGTGCCAGCAGCTTAGTTATCGGGGGAGGGGATACG.

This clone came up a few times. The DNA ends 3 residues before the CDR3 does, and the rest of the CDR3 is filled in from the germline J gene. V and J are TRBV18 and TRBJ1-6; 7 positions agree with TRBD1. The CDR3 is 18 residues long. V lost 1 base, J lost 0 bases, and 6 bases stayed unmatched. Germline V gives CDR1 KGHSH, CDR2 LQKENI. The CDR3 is CASSPLDRASSYNSPLHF. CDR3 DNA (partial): TGTGCCAGCTCACCACTAGACAGGGCGAGCTCCTATAATTCACCC.

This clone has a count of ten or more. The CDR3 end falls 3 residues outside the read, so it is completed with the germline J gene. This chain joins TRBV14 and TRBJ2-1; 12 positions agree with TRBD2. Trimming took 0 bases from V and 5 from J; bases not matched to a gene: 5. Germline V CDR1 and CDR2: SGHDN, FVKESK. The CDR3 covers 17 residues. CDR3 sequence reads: CASSQDRGLAGNNEQFF. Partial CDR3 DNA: TGTGCCAGCAGCCAAGATCGCGGACTAGCGGGAAACAATGAG. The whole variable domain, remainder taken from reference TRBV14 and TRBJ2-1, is EAGVTQFPSHSVIEKGQTVTLRCDPISGHDNLYWYRRVMGKEIKFLLHFVKESKQDESGMPNNRFLAERTGGTYSTLKVQPAELEDSGVYFCASSQDRGLAGNNEQFFGPGTRLTVL.

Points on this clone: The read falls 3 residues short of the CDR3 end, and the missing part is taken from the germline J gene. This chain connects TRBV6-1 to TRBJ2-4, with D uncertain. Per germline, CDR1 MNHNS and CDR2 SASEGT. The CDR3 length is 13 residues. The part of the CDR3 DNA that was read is TGTGCCAGCAGTGTGGGCCCCCTATATGGT. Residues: CASSVGPLYG. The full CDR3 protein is CASSVGPLYGQYF.

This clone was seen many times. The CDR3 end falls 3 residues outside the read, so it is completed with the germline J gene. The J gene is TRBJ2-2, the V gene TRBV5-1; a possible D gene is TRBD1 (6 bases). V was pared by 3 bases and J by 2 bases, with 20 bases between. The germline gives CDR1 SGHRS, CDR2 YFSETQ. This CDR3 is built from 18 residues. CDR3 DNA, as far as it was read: TGCGCCAGCAGCTCAACCCACAGGGATCACCTTAACACCGGGGAG. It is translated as CASSSTHRDHLNTGE. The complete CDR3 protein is CASSSTHRDHLNTGELFF.

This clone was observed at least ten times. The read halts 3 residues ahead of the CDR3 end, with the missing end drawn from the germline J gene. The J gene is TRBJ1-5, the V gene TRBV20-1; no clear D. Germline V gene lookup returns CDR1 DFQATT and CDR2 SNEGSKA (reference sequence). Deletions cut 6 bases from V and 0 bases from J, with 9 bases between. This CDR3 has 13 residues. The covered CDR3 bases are TGCAGTGCCCTTAGTCATAGCAATCAGCCC. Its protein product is CSALSHSNQP. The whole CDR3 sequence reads CSALSHSNQPQHF.

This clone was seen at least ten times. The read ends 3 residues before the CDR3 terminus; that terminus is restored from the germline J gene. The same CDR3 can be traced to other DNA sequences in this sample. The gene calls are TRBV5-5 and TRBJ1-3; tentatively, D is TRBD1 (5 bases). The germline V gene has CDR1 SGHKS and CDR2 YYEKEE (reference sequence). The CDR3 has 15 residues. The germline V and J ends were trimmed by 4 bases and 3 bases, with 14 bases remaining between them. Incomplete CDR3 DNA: TGTGCCAGCAGCCGGGGCGGGGGGGATGGAAACACC. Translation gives CASSRGGGDGNT. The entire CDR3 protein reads CASSRGGGDGNTIYF.

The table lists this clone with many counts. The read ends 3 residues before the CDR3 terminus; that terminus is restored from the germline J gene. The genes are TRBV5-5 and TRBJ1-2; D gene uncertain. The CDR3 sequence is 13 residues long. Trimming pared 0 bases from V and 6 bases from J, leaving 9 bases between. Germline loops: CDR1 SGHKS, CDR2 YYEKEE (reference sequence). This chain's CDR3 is CASSLAGVHGYTF. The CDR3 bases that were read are TGTGCCAGCAGCTTGGCAGGTGTCCATGGC.

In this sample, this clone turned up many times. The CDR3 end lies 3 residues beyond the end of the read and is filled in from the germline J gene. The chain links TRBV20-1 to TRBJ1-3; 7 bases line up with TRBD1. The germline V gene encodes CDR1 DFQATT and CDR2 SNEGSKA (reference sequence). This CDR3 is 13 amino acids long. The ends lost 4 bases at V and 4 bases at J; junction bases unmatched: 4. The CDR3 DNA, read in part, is TGCAGTGCTATAACAGGGGTAGGAAACACC. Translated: CSAITGVGNT. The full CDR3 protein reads CSAITGVGNTIYF.

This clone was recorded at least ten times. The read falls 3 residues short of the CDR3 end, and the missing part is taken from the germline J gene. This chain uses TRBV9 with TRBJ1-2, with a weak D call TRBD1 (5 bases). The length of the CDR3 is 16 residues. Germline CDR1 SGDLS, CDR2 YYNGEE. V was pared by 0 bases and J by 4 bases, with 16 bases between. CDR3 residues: CASSVGNTGETYGYTF. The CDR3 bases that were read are TGTGCCAGCAGCGTAGGCAATACGGGGGAAACCTATGGC.

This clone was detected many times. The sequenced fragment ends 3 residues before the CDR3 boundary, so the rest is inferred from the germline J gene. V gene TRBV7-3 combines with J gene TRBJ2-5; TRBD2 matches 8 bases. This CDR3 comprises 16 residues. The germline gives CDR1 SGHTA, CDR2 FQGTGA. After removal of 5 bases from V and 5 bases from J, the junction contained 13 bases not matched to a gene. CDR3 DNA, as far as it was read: TGTGCCAGCAGCCCAGGAACTAGCGGCATCATGGAGACC. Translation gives CASSPGTSGIMET. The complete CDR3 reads CASSPGTSGIMETQYF.

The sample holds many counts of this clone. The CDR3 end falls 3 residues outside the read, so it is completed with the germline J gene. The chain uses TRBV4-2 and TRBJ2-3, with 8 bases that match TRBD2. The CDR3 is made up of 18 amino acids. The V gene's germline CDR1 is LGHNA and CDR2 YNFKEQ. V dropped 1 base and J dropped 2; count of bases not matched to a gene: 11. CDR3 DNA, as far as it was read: TGTGCCAGCAGCCAAGCTGTATCTGGACTAGCCACCACAGATACG. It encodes CASSQAVSGLATTDT. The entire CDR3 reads CASSQAVSGLATTDTQYF.